The clone carrying this T cell receptor (beta chain) showed up just a few times. This record comes from a study of T cells in Graves' hyperthyroidism and ophthalmopathy. Amplified TCR beta CDR3 regions came from RNA transcripts. The TCR CDR3 first-round RT-PCR relied on the HTBI primer set. TCRdb used MiXCR to reprocess the multiplex PCR reads, holding one entry per CDR3 protein. The table records around 280,000 distinct CDR3 sequences, roughly an eighth of them present only once. This receptor was taken from a woman between 40 and 50 years old with Graves' hyperthyroidism. Sequenced sample: blood.

CDR3 sequence: CASSPSLTSEQFF. The CDR3 nucleotides read TGTGCCAGCAGTCCCTCGCTGACGTCTGAGCAGTTCTTC. The chain links TRBV27 to TRBJ2-1; D unclear. The CDR3 sequence is 13 residues long. Germline V lookup: CDR1 MNHEY, CDR2 SMNVEV (reference sequence). V lost 5 bases, J lost 9 bases, and 14 bases lay in between.